Following are 5 T cell receptor beta chains from one sample sequenced in a study of response to subunit inactivated influenza vaccine. A single record per CDR3 protein comes from TCRdb applying MiXCR to the RT-PCR reads. The sample contains 450,000 to 700,000 distinct CDR3 sequences, 13% to 15% of which appear only once. This material consisted of PBMCs from blood, taken approximately 12 days after vaccination. These receptors came from a man between 45 and 60 years old who received an inactivated influenza vaccine.

This chain connects TRBV6-5 to TRBJ2-6; 7 positions match TRBD1. This CDR3 has 15 residues. Germline V gene sequence: CDR1 MNHEY, CDR2 SVGAGI. The junction had 1 base not matched to a gene; V was cut back by 2 bases and J by 3 bases. The CDR3 region is CASSYQGVGANVLTF. CDR3 coding DNA: TGTGCCAGCAGTTACCAGGGGGTTGGGGCCAACGTCCTGACTTTC.

This clonotype was recorded a few times. The CDR3 coding sequence is TGCAGTGCTTTAGACCCATATGGTCAGCCCCAGCATTTT. Encoded protein: CSALDPYGQPQHF. The chain couples TRBV20-1 to TRBJ1-5; no firm D call. With 5 bases removed from V and 6 bases from J, the gap between germline ends came to 14 bases. The V gene's germline CDR1 is DFQATT and CDR2 SNEGSKA (reference sequence). The CDR3 totals 13 residues.

The V and J genes are TRBV29-1 and TRBJ2-1; D might be TRBD1 (5 bases). Germline V gene lookup returns CDR1 SQVTM and CDR2 ANQGSEA. Deletions cut 4 bases from V and 9 bases from J, with 10 bases between. The CDR3 spans 11 residues. The CDR3 sequence is CSVAGSGEQFF. For the CDR3, the DNA is TGCAGCGTTGCAGGGTCCGGTGAGCAGTTCTTC.

This clonotype was detected only a few times. The chain links TRBV18 to TRBJ2-1; D assignment may be TRBD1 or TRBD2 (5 bases each). V lost 3 bases and J 8 bases, leaving 14 bases between the germline ends. Germline CDR1 is KGHSH and CDR2 is LQKENI. This CDR3 is 14 amino acids long. The CDR3 DNA reads as TGTGCCAGCTCACCCGGGACCAACCCCTATGAGCAGTTCTTC. It translates to CASSPGTNPYEQFF.

The chain carries TRBV9 and TRBJ2-1; TRBD1 matches at 7 bases. Trimming cost V 5 bases and J 10 bases; bases outside gene matches: 9. Germline loops: CDR1 SGDLS, CDR2 YYNGEE. The CDR3 sequence is 13 residues long. The CDR3 sequence: CASSIRGQGEQFF. In DNA, the CDR3 is TGTGCCAGCAGTATTAGGGGGCAAGGGGAGCAGTTCTTC.